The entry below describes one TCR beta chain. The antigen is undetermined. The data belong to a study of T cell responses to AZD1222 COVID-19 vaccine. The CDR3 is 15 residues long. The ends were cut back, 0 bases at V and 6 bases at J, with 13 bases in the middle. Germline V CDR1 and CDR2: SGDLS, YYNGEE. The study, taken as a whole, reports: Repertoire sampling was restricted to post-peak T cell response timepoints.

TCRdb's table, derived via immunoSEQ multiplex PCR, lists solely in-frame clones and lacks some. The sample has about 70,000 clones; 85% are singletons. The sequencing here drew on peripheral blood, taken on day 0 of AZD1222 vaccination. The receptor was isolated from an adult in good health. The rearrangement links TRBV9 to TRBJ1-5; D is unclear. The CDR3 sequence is CASSVGLGGSQPQHF. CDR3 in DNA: TGTGCCAGCAGCGTAGGTCTCGGCGGGAGTCAGCCCCAGCATTTT.